The 23 T cell receptor beta chains below were found in one sample sequenced in a study of beta chain features in type 1 diabetes. Overall study findings and caveats: In all four CD4+ subsets, TCRB CDR3 length was significantly, moderately reduced in type 1 diabetes.

Reverse transcription of all isolated RNA meant that expressed TCRB transcripts were sequenced. TCRdb's copy holds only in-frame clones and misses some; the assay was immunoSEQ multiplex PCR. The sample records 630,000 or so clones, over 13% being singletons. These receptors have no identified antigens. Specimen: naive CD4+ T cells from blood. Receptors originate from a man aged 18 to 30 with type 1 diabetes.

This clone has a handful of counts. The chain combines TRBV2 with TRBJ2-3, with D possibly being TRBD1 (5 bases). Germline V lookup: CDR1 SNHLY, CDR2 FYNNEI. The CDR3 runs 14 residues. The ends were cut back, 3 bases at V and 2 bases at J, with 9 bases in the middle. Written as DNA, the CDR3 is TGTGCCAGCAGTGATTCGGACACCACAGATACGCAGTATTTT. Translating it yields CASSDSDTTDTQYF.

This clone was detected only a few times. The chain has TRBV5-1 and TRBJ2-5, with D uncertain. Germline-derived CDR1 and CDR2 are SGHRS and YFSETQ. V was pared by 4 bases and J by 5 bases, with 9 bases between. The CDR3 covers 12 residues. The CDR3 nucleotides read TGCGCCAGCAGCCCCCTTGGGGAGACCCAGTACTTC. Translation: CASSPLGETQYF.

The gene calls are TRBV6-1 and TRBJ1-5; 8 bases are shared with TRBD1. CDR3 length: 17 residues. V shed 4 bases, J shed 6 bases, and the junction held 14 bases outside the gene matches. Germline CDR1 reads MNHNS; CDR2 reads SASEGT. CDR3 residues: CASSVSRTGPGTQPQHF. As DNA, the CDR3 is TGTGCCAGCAGTGTAAGCCGGACAGGGCCCGGCACTCAGCCCCAGCATTTT.

This rearrangement joins TRBV30 to TRBJ1-2, with 8 bases that match TRBD1. The CDR3 is made up of 11 amino acids. The V and J ends lost 4 bases and 8 bases, in that order; junction bases with no gene match: 3. Germline values: CDR1 GTSNPN, CDR2 SVGIG (reference sequence). The CDR3 sequence is CAWTSGGGYTF. The CDR3 nucleotides are TGTGCCTGGACTTCAGGGGGCGGCTACACCTTC.

This sequence joins TRBV5-4 and TRBJ2-2; 7 bases map to TRBD1. The germline gives CDR1 SGHNT, CDR2 YYREEE (reference sequence). Trimming cost V 5 bases and J 3 bases; bases outside gene matches: 4. The CDR3 loop spans 14 amino acids. The CDR3 DNA follows: TGTGCCAGCAGGACAGGGTGGGACACCGGGGAGCTGTTTTTT. Translated: CASRTGWDTGELFF.

J is TRBJ1-6 and V is TRBV7-2; D might be TRBD1 (6 bases). This CDR3 is 15 amino acids long. Germline CDR1 reads SGHTA; CDR2 reads FQGNSA. V was pared by 4 bases and J by 7 bases, with 14 bases between. The CDR3 DNA reads TGTGCCAGCAGCTCTACAGGGCCAAGGAATTCACCCCTCCACTTT. Translated, it gives CASSSTGPRNSPLHF.

CDR3 DNA: TGCGCCAGCAGGGAAAGGGATTCTGGGGCCAACGTCCTGACTTTC. This codes for CASRERDSGANVLTF. This chain uses TRBV10-1 with TRBJ2-6; D is undetermined. The CDR3 extends over 15 amino acids. Looked up from germline, CDR1 is WNHNN and CDR2 is SYGVQD (reference sequence). Deletions cut 6 bases from V and 1 base from J, with 10 bases between.

The rearrangement uses TRBV7-2 and TRBJ1-5; D uncertain. CDR1 is SGHTA and CDR2 is FQGNSA in the germline V gene. V lost 2 bases to trimming and J lost 0 bases, with 8 bases between them. CDR3 length equals 15 residues. The chain's CDR3 is CASSLRYYSNQPQHF. The CDR3 DNA reads as TGTGCCAGCAGCTTACGTTACTATAGCAATCAGCCCCAGCATTTT. The variable domain in full, completed from reference TRBV7-2 and TRBJ1-5, reads GAGVSQSPSNKVTEKGKDVELRCDPISGHTALYWYRQSLGQGLEFLIYFQGNSAPDKSGLPSDRFSAERTGGSVSTLTIQRTQQEDSAVYLCASSLRYYSNQPQHFGDGTRLSIL.

The chain joins TRBV5-4 to TRBJ2-6; D not resolved. CDR1 is SGHNT and CDR2 is YYREEE in the germline V gene (reference sequence). There are 17 residues in the CDR3. The ends were cut back, 0 bases at V and 0 bases at J, with 10 bases in the middle. Here the CDR3 reads CASSLEWSSSGANVLTF. DNA of the CDR3: TGTGCCAGCAGCTTGGAATGGTCCAGCTCTGGGGCCAACGTCCTGACTTTC.

The V and J genes are TRBV7-6 and TRBJ2-3; D unresolved. This CDR3 region has 13 residues. V dropped 5 bases and J dropped 2 bases, with 8 bases sitting between them. Germline-derived CDR1 and CDR2 are SGHVS and FNYEAQ. The CDR3 DNA reads as TGTGCCAGCAGCCTCGATTACACAGATACGCAGTATTTT. Protein: CASSLDYTDTQYF.

The V call is TRBV9, the J call TRBJ2-7, with 9 bases matching TRBD2. Germline CDR1 and CDR2: SGDLS and YYNGEE. The CDR3 covers 15 residues. The trim removed 3 bases at V and 5 bases at J, leaving 9 bases unmatched. CDR3 sequence (DNA): TGTGCCAGCAGCGAGACTAGCGGATACTGGGACGAGCAGTACTTC. Encoded protein: CASSETSGYWDEQYF.

The chain has TRBV29-1 and TRBJ2-1; 12 bases line up with TRBD1. This CDR3 is built from 14 residues. CDR1 SQVTM and CDR2 ANQGSEA come from the germline V gene. V gave up 6 bases and J gave up 7 bases; unmatched junction bases: 7. The DNA for the CDR3 is TGCAGCGTCCCGGGACAGGGGGCGAGAAATGAGCAGTTCTTC. Its translation is CSVPGQGARNEQFF.

The V and J genes are TRBV5-1 and TRBJ2-7, with a tentative D call TRBD1 (6 bases). Germline V gene lookup returns CDR1 SGHRS and CDR2 YFSETQ. The CDR3 has 14 residues. The germline V and J ends were trimmed by 6 bases and 2 bases, with 15 bases remaining between them. This chain's CDR3 is CASIGTRTPYEQYF. The CDR3 DNA sequence: TGCGCCAGCATTGGGACACGAACCCCCTACGAGCAGTACTTC.

V is TRBV7-2 and J is TRBJ2-5, with TRBD1 matching 8 bases. Trimming took 3 bases from V and 4 from J; bases not matched to a gene: 7. Germline CDR1 SGHTA, CDR2 FQGNSA. The CDR3 is 15 residues long. The CDR3 here is CASSLVTGVGETQYF. The CDR3 coding sequence is TGTGCCAGCAGCTTGGTGACAGGGGTCGGAGAGACCCAGTACTTC. The full variable domain, completed using reference TRBV7-2 and TRBJ2-5, is GAGVSQSPSNKVTEKGKDVELRCDPISGHTALYWYRQSLGQGLEFLIYFQGNSAPDKSGLPSDRFSAERTGGSVSTLTIQRTQQEDSAVYLCASSLVTGVGETQYFGPGTRLLVL.

The rearrangement joins TRBV4-1 to TRBJ2-7, with 9 bases fitting TRBD1. V dropped 2 bases and J dropped 2; count of bases not matched to a gene: 7. Germline V gives CDR1 MGHRA, CDR2 YSYEKL. The CDR3 totals 16 residues. The CDR3 sequence is CASSQTTGQGPYEQYF. The CDR3 nucleotides are TGCGCCAGCAGCCAAACAACGGGACAGGGCCCCTACGAGCAGTACTTC.

This chain connects TRBV2 to TRBJ2-3; 10 nucleotides line up with TRBD2. In germline, CDR1 is SNHLY, CDR2 FYNNEI. The ends lost 5 bases at V and 3 bases at J; junction bases unmatched: 2. This CDR3 is 14 amino acids long. CDR3 DNA: TGTGCCAGCAGTCGGACTAGCGGAACAGATACGCAGTATTTT. Its protein is CASSRTSGTDTQYF.

This clone was seen more than once but under ten times. This sequence joins TRBV9 and TRBJ2-1; 10 positions match TRBD2. This CDR3 is built from 14 residues. V trimming: 6 bases; J trimming: 7 bases; junction bases outside the gene matches: 7. Germline lookup yields CDR1 SGDLS and CDR2 YYNGEE. DNA for the CDR3: TGTGCCAGCACCACGCTAGCGGGAGTAAATGAGCAGTTCTTC. The encoded protein is CASTTLAGVNEQFF.

The chain uses TRBV28 and TRBJ1-5; D unresolved. The CDR3 sequence is 10 residues long. With 10 bases removed from V and 8 bases from J, the gap between germline ends came to 9 bases. Germline V CDR1 and CDR2: MDHEN, SYDVKM. DNA for the CDR3: TGTGCCACCGATTTGGAGCCCCAGCATTTT. Translated: CATDLEPQHF. Filled out from reference TRBV28 and TRBJ1-5, the complete variable domain reads DVKVTQSSRYLVKRTGEKVFLECVQDMDHENMFWYRQDPGLGLRLIYFSYDVKMKEKGDIPEGYSVSREKKERFSLILESASTNQTSMYLCATDLEPQHFGDGTRLSIL.

The chain links TRBV7-9 to TRBJ1-1; TRBD1 matches at 7 bases. The CDR3 is 14 residues long. After removal of 0 bases from V and 7 bases from J, the junction contained 5 bases not matched to a gene. Germline V CDR1 and CDR2: SEHNR, FQNEAQ (reference sequence). CDR3 nucleotides: TGTGCCAGCAGCTTAGCGGGGAGGACAGGTGAAGCTTTCTTT. Protein product: CASSLAGRTGEAFF.

The V gene is TRBV30, the J gene TRBJ1-6, with 9 bases lining up with TRBD1. Trimming at V came to 5 bases and at J to 7 bases, leaving 3 bases not matched to a gene. The V gene's germline CDR1 is GTSNPN and CDR2 SVGIG (reference sequence). This CDR3 has 13 amino acids. CDR3 nucleotide sequence: TGTGCCTGGGGGACAGGGCCCAATTCACCCCTCCACTTT. Protein product: CAWGTGPNSPLHF.

The J gene is TRBJ2-7, the V gene TRBV2, with a weak D call TRBD2 (5 bases). The V end was cut by 4 bases, the J end by 4 bases, with 8 bases between. CDR1 and CDR2 from the germline V gene are SNHLY and FYNNEI. The CDR3 is made up of 12 amino acids. The CDR3 DNA reads TGTGCCAGCAGTGGACTACAGTACGAGCAGTACTTC. Translating it yields CASSGLQYEQYF.

J is TRBJ2-1 and V is TRBV11-1; 7 bases are a match to TRBD2. V shed 6 bases, J shed 5 bases, and the junction held 7 bases outside the gene matches. The V gene's germline CDR1 is SGHAT and CDR2 FQDESV (reference sequence). There are 14 residues in the CDR3. The CDR3 DNA sequence: TGTGCCAGCAGTAGGCAAGCGGGGAACAATGAGCAGTTCTTC. The encoded protein is CASSRQAGNNEQFF.

J is TRBJ2-5 and V is TRBV7-2; 10 bases are a match to TRBD1. Germline V gives CDR1 SGHTA, CDR2 FQGNSA. The CDR3 loop spans 15 amino acids. V was pared by 1 base and J by 6 bases, with 5 bases of the junction left unmatched. The CDR3: CASSLGGTGVKTQYF. In DNA, the CDR3 is TGTGCCAGCAGCTTAGGCGGGACAGGGGTGAAGACCCAGTACTTC.